A single T cell receptor beta chain is shown here with its context. Antigen: not known. Germline values: CDR1 SGHRS, CDR2 YFSETQ. The CDR3 length is 15 residues. Trimming stripped 2 bases from V and 1 base from J, with 13 bases between. TCRdb re-called the reads with MiXCR, one entry per CDR3 protein. This table holds some 800,000 distinct CDR3 sequences, 30% to 35% found once. The data derive from a study of T cell repertoires in cytomegalovirus infection. The J gene is TRBJ2-7, the V gene TRBV5-1, with D maybe TRBD2 (6 bases). This specimen consisted of cultured CD8+ T cells from PBMCs, obtained from culture after CMV antigen stimulation. This TCR was sampled from a human donor in good health (CMV status not recorded). Some clones in this sample may be carry-over from other donors' samples. The CDR3 is CASSFGWRGSYEQYV. CDR3 in DNA: TGCGCCAGCAGCTTCGGATGGAGGGGATCCTACGAGCAGTACGTC.